Shown below are 25 T cell receptor beta chains from a single sample sequenced in a study of blood T cells in healthy people across ages. Combining a sample-barcoded 5' primer with a J-beta primer mix, a second PCR ran for about 6 to 11 cycles. MiXCR, run by TCRdb on the 5' RACE reads, gives a single entry per CDR3 protein. The sample lists some 1,500,000 distinct CDR3 sequences; approximately 39% were seen once. The sample taken for sequencing was blood. Receptor source: a woman younger than 30 in good health.

J is TRBJ1-6 and V is TRBV4-1; D is possibly TRBD1 (5 bases). V lost 0 bases to trimming and J lost 1 base, with 13 bases between them. The CDR3 consists of 18 residues. The V gene's germline CDR1 is MGHRA and CDR2 YSYEKL. CDR3 nucleotides: TGCGCCAGCAGCCAAGAACCCGTGGGGACGTCCTATAATTCACCCCTCCACTTT. This gives the protein CASSQEPVGTSYNSPLHF.

The V and J genes are TRBV5-1 and TRBJ2-3, with D unclear. V lost 0 bases, J lost 1 base, and 9 bases lay in between. The CDR3 contains 15 residues. Germline values: CDR1 SGHRS, CDR2 YFSETQ. CDR3 in amino acids: CASSLARLRTDTQYF. The CDR3 region has the DNA TGCGCCAGCAGCTTGGCCCGACTCCGCACAGATACGCAGTATTTT.

J is TRBJ2-3 and V is TRBV20-1; perhaps TRBD2 as D (5 bases). V lost 3 bases and J lost 0, with 16 bases in between. Per germline, CDR1 DFQATT and CDR2 SNEGSKA (reference sequence). The length of the CDR3 is 16 residues. CDR3 sequence: CSARMGVGASTDTQYF. The DNA of the CDR3 is TGCAGTGCTAGGATGGGAGTCGGAGCTAGCACAGATACGCAGTATTTT.

J is TRBJ2-1 and V is TRBV20-1, with D possibly TRBD2 on 7 matching bases. Looked up from germline, CDR1 is DFQATT and CDR2 is SNEGSKA (reference sequence). This CDR3 has 13 residues. V lost 3 bases and J lost 4, with 10 bases in between. The CDR3 is CSARAGAYNEQFF. The CDR3 DNA follows: TGCAGTGCTAGGGCGGGGGCATACAATGAGCAGTTCTTC.

This clonotype was observed a handful of times. The V gene is TRBV4-2, the J gene TRBJ1-4, with D maybe TRBD1 (5 bases). Trimming left V 4 bases short and J 4 bases short, with 16 bases between. CDR3 length: 16 amino acids. CDR1 and CDR2 (germline): LGHNA, YNFKEQ. The CDR3 coding sequence is TGTGCCAGCAGCCCGGGCCCGGGGGAAGGTAATGAAAAACTGTTTTTT. This codes for CASSPGPGEGNEKLFF.

The V and J genes are TRBV20-1 and TRBJ1-1; D gene uncertain. The CDR3 has 14 residues. Germline V gives CDR1 DFQATT, CDR2 SNEGSKA (reference sequence). The germline V and J ends were trimmed by 3 bases and 0 bases, with 11 bases remaining between them. CDR3 coding DNA: TGCAGTGCTAGCACCAGGACTCTGAACACTGAAGCTTTCTTT. It translates to CSASTRTLNTEAFF.

V gene TRBV20-1 combines with J gene TRBJ2-7; D is uncertain. Germline lookup yields CDR1 DFQATT and CDR2 SNEGSKA (reference sequence). The CDR3 totals 13 residues. Trimming removed 1 base from V and 4 bases from J, with 11 bases in between. DNA of the CDR3: TGCAGTGCTAGAGGGAGCCAGGATTACGAGCAGTACTTC. Protein: CSARGSQDYEQYF.

The chain links TRBV29-1 to TRBJ1-1; possible D gene TRBD1, 6 bases. The CDR3 spans 14 residues. V lost 2 bases and J lost 2, with 12 bases in between. CDR1 and CDR2 (germline): SQVTM, ANQGSEA. CDR3 in amino acids: CSVEPQGYNTEAFF. CDR3 sequence (DNA): TGCAGCGTTGAACCACAGGGTTACAACACTGAAGCTTTCTTT.

A few counts support this clonotype. The chain links TRBV29-1 to TRBJ2-1; 9 bases are a match to TRBD1. The junction had 9 bases not matched to a gene; V was cut back by 7 bases and J by 5 bases. The CDR3 extends over 14 amino acids. CDR1 is SQVTM and CDR2 is ANQGSEA in the germline V gene. The CDR3 sequence: CSAIRDREDNEQFF. CDR3 in DNA: TGCAGCGCTATCCGGGACAGGGAGGACAATGAGCAGTTCTTC.

V gene TRBV7-9 combines with J gene TRBJ1-4; no reliable D call. Germline V gene data show CDR1 as SEHNR and CDR2 as FQNEAQ (reference sequence). The CDR3 contains 15 residues. The V gene lost 5 bases and the J gene lost 2 bases, with 12 bases spanning the gap. The CDR3 region is CASSALLGTNEKLFF. CDR3 in DNA: TGTGCCAGCAGCGCGCTCCTCGGGACTAATGAAAAACTGTTTTTT.

V usage is TRBV18 and J usage is TRBJ2-5; possible D gene TRBD1, 5 bases. Germline assignment: CDR1 KGHSH and CDR2 LQKENI. CDR3 size: 12 residues. With 5 bases removed from V and 11 bases from J, the gap between germline ends came to 15 bases. The CDR3 loop is CASSNQGNEQYF. CDR3 sequence (DNA): TGTGCCAGCTCAAACCAGGGCAATGAGCAGTACTTC.

The rearrangement uses TRBV9 and TRBJ2-5, with 10 positions matching TRBD2. Judging by the DNA end, TRBJ2-7 fits better; the J call may be wrong. Germline-derived CDR1 and CDR2 are SGDLS and YYNGEE. This CDR3 contains 16 residues. CDR3 amino acids: CASSVGATSGNYEQYF. CDR3 DNA sequence: TGTGCCAGCAGCGTAGGAGCAACTAGCGGGAACTACGAGCAGTACTTC.

The chain carries TRBV7-9 and TRBJ2-7; a possible D gene is TRBD2 (6 bases). Trimming cost V 0 bases and J 5 bases, with 14 bases left between them. CDR1 is SEHNR, CDR2 FQNEAQ, per germline (reference sequence). This CDR3 contains 15 residues. In DNA form, the CDR3 reads TGTGCCAGCAGCTTAGCGCTCGGAGGGCGCAACGAGCAGTACTTC. Translation gives CASSLALGGRNEQYF.

This clonotype was observed a handful of times. The rearrangement links TRBV12-3 or TRBV12-4 to TRBJ1-2; 10 bases are a match to TRBD1. CDR3 size: 15 residues. Germline trimming cut 1 base from V and 4 bases from J; bases unmatched to any gene: 3. This CDR3 reads CASSLVGTGVYGYTF. In DNA form, the CDR3 reads TGTGCCAGCAGTTTAGTTGGGACAGGGGTCTATGGCTACACCTTC.

About this clonotype: This clone may be a read error of a much larger clone one base away. The genes are TRBV4-1 and TRBJ2-7; weak D call: TRBD1 (5 bases). Trimming pared 3 bases from V and 2 bases from J, leaving 11 bases between. The CDR3 is made up of 14 amino acids. Per the germline V gene, CDR1 is MGHRA and CDR2 is YSYEKL. DNA of the CDR3: TGCGCCAGCAGCCATGATCCGGACACCTACGAGCAGTACTTC. Its protein is CASSHDPDTYEQYF.

The CDR3 sequence: CSAATAGSGETQYF. Here the CDR3 DNA reads TGCAGTGCGGCGACAGCGGGATCAGGAGAGACCCAGTACTTC. The V and J genes are TRBV20-1 and TRBJ2-5, with 7 bases fitting TRBD2. Germline assignment: CDR1 DFQATT and CDR2 SNEGSKA (reference sequence). The CDR3 runs 14 residues. V was pared by 6 bases and J by 4 bases, with 11 bases of the junction left unmatched.

This rearrangement joins TRBV5-1 to TRBJ2-4, with D unresolved. The CDR3 runs to 15 residues. CDR1 is SGHRS and CDR2 is YFSETQ in the germline V gene. Trimming shortened V by 5 bases and J by 3 bases, and 15 bases separated the two germline ends. The CDR3 sequence: CASRLTGWVKNIQYF. The CDR3 DNA sequence: TGCGCCAGCAGGCTGACTGGGTGGGTCAAAAACATTCAGTACTTC.

This clonotype showed up just a few times. The V and J genes are TRBV12-3 or TRBV12-4 and TRBJ1-5, with D possibly matching TRBD1 (5 bases). V was trimmed by 4 bases and J by 0 bases, leaving 13 bases between them. The CDR3 contains 16 residues. For the CDR3, the DNA is TGTGCCAGCAGTTCTACCCAGGGCCATAGCAATCAGCCCCAGCATTTT. The encoded protein is CASSSTQGHSNQPQHF.

The gene calls are TRBV4-3 and TRBJ1-1; D may be TRBD1 (5 bases). The CDR3 runs to 16 residues. The germline V gene encodes CDR1 LGHNA and CDR2 YSLEER. V was pared by 1 base and J by 5 bases, with 17 bases between. CDR3 nucleotides: TGCGCCAGCAGCCAAGGAAAGGTGGGGCTGGGTACTGAAGCTTTCTTT. This gives the protein CASSQGKVGLGTEAFF.

The chain carries TRBV20-1 and TRBJ2-1; a weak D match, TRBD2 (6 bases). The CDR3 consists of 16 residues. Deletions cut 3 bases from V and 0 bases from J, with 15 bases between. Germline assignment: CDR1 DFQATT and CDR2 SNEGSKA (reference sequence). The CDR3 here is CSASRDFFSSYNEQFF. The CDR3 DNA reads as TGCAGTGCTAGCCGGGACTTTTTTAGCTCCTACAATGAGCAGTTCTTC.

In nucleotides, the CDR3 is TGTGCCAGCAGCGAGGAGGCGCTTTCCCCCGGGGAGCTGTTTTTT. This codes for CASSEEALSPGELFF. The rearrangement links TRBV7-2 to TRBJ2-2, with D possibly TRBD2 on 5 matching bases. This CDR3 contains 15 residues. Trimming shortened V by 5 bases and J by 6 bases, and 16 bases separated the two germline ends. The germline V gene encodes CDR1 SGHTA and CDR2 FQGNSA.

This clonotype has only a few counts. The chain couples TRBV3-1 to TRBJ2-7; 10 nucleotides align to TRBD2. The germline V gene has CDR1 LGHDT and CDR2 YNNKEL (reference sequence). Losses at the gene ends were 1 base for V and 4 bases for J; bases not matched to a gene: 4. The CDR3 runs to 15 residues. The CDR3 DNA reads TGTGCCAGCAGCCAAGCCCTAGCGGGGGTTTACGAGCAGTACTTC. This gives the protein CASSQALAGVYEQYF.

The table lists this clonotype with a few counts. The chain is built from TRBV2 and TRBJ1-1; no definite D call. Germline V lookup: CDR1 SNHLY, CDR2 FYNNEI. The V end lost 5 bases, the J end lost 1 base, and 11 bases lay between the germline ends. CDR3 length: 14 residues. CDR3 sequence: CASSTRKENTEAFF. The CDR3 DNA reads as TGTGCCAGCAGTACCAGAAAGGAGAACACTGAAGCTTTCTTT. Together with reference TRBV2 and TRBJ1-1, the CDR3 gives the full variable domain: EPEVTQTPSHQVTQMGQEVILRCVPISNHLYFYWYRQILGQKVEFLVSFYNNEISEKSEIFDDQFSVERPDGSNFTLKIRSTKLEDSAMYFCASSTRKENTEAFFGQGTRLTVV.

For this clonotype: A single base separates this from a much larger clone, so it may be a read error. This chain uses TRBV15 with TRBJ2-1, with D possibly being TRBD1 (6 bases). The J call may be mistaken, given a closer DNA end match to TRBJ2-7. From germline, CDR1 is LNHNV and CDR2 YYDKDF (reference sequence). This CDR3 spans 15 amino acids. In DNA, the CDR3 is TGTGCCACCAGCAGAGAAGGGGGTTTCTTCTACGAGCAGTACTTC. This encodes CATSREGGFFYEQYF.

The chain uses TRBV3-1 and TRBJ1-2; no clear D gene. Per the germline V gene, CDR1 is LGHDT and CDR2 is YNNKEL (reference sequence). There are 15 residues in the CDR3. Deletions cut 4 bases from V and 3 bases from J, with 15 bases between. The CDR3 is CASSRVATAYYGYTF. The DNA for the CDR3 is TGTGCCAGCAGCCGAGTAGCCACAGCCTACTATGGCTACACCTTC.